This note documents a single TCR beta chain sequence. The antigen is unknown. The record originates from a study of CD8+ T cells in alopecia areata. At the level of the study: Among treated patients, oral tofacitinib was administered at 5 to 10 mg twice daily. The protocol delivered tofacitinib for 6 to 18 months, then withdrew it for 6 months.

The CDR3 has 14 residues. The ends were cut back, 2 bases at V and 0 bases at J, with 4 bases in the middle. Germline V lookup: CDR1 SGHTA, CDR2 FQGNSA. Points from the study as a whole: Scalp sample data also include resident alphabeta T cells from normal skin.

Reverse transcribed after extraction, RNA yielded cDNA as the sequencing template. Some clones are missing from TCRdb's copy, which holds only in-frame ones; the method was immunoSEQ multiplex PCR. There are 100,000 to 150,000 clones in the sample; 50% to 60% occur only once, and 4.5% lies in the top ten. Sequences were derived from CD4+ T cells sorted from blood, sampled at week 0. The sequence was collected from a human donor with alopecia areata. This chain connects TRBV7-2 to TRBJ1-4, with D uncertain. CDR3 region: CASSLSATNEKLFF. The CDR3 DNA follows: TGTGCCAGCAGCTTAAGTGCAACTAATGAAAAACTGTTTTTT.